Listed here are 2 T cell receptor beta chains from one sample, sequenced in a study of regulatory T cells in long-lasting Graves disease (dated by TCRdb to the early 2020s). Library generation was performed with multiplex PCR. TCRdb lists the instrument as Illumina HiSeq 4000. iRepertoire HTBI primers and Arm-PCR amplification of CDR3 regions were used to construct TCR beta libraries. The public reads were reanalyzed by TCRdb: fastp trimming at Q25, MiXCR alignment, in-frame beta chains only. Entries that share a CDR3 protein sequence are merged under the most common genes and DNA. This sample lists some 370,000 distinct CDR3 sequences; more than 20% were detected once. Around 21% of the sample lies in the top ten. The time point label for this specimen denotes: persistent/refractory GD, antithyroid drugs over 5 years with positive TRAb. For both TCR sequencing and RNA sequencing, RNA was extracted from PBMCs in TRIzol.

The material was peripheral blood mononuclear cells (PBMCs), obtained when the disease was refractory, from a patient treated with antithyroid drugs. The receptors come from a female donor with Graves disease.

The chain uses TRBV9 and TRBJ2-5, with TRBD2 as a possible D gene (6 bases). Per the germline V gene, CDR1 is SGDLS and CDR2 is YYNGEE. Trimming left V 3 bases short and J 1 base short, with 10 bases between. The CDR3 totals 14 residues. This CDR3 is CASSAGTFQETQYF. In nucleotides, the CDR3 is TGTGCCAGCAGCGCTGGGACTTTCCAAGAGACCCAGTACTTC.

This clonotype was detected a few times. The V gene is TRBV4-3, the J gene TRBJ2-7; TRBD1 matches at 7 bases. In germline, CDR1 is LGHNA, CDR2 YSLEER. V lost 2 bases to trimming and J lost 1 base; unmatched junction nucleotides: 2. CDR3 length: 14 amino acids. CDR3 nucleotides: TGCGCCAGCAGCCAAACGACAGGGTCCTACGAGCAGTACTTC. The encoded protein is CASSQTTGSYEQYF.